Reported below is one TCR beta chain. The antigen is not known. The data belong to a study of vaccination effects on CD4 cells after COVID-19. Study-level information: Expansion with viral peptide pools was applied to antigen-specific CD4+ T cells by the ViraFEST assay prior to sequencing. The culture medium for about 2 million PBMC per well included 10 IU/ml IL-2 and about 9.1 ug/ml peptides. The study's findings and limits: Whether induced by infection or by vaccine, clones showed marked clonal contraction late after vaccination.

The culture ran for 10 days before CD4+ T cells were isolated. Researchers swapped half the medium for IL-2 medium on both days 3 and 7. The assay was immunoSEQ multiplex PCR, and TCRdb's table has in-frame clones only and misses some. The profile shows tens of thousands of clones, about 74% of them singletons. This TCR was recovered from a human donor who received a COVID-19 vaccine. Sequenced here: CD4+ T cells from PBMCs cultured without peptide, sampled before COVID-19 vaccination.

The CDR3 sequence is CASSATGQGNQPQHF. The CDR3 DNA reads as TGTGCCAGCAGCGCTACGGGACAGGGGAATCAGCCCCAGCATTTT. The chain uses TRBV9 and TRBJ1-5, with 10 nucleotides matching TRBD1. V lost 3 bases, J lost 4 bases, and 4 bases stayed unmatched. The CDR3 sequence is 15 residues long. Looked up from germline, CDR1 is SGDLS and CDR2 is YYNGEE. The full variable domain, rest sourced from reference TRBV9 and TRBJ1-5, is DSGVTQTPKHLITATGQRVTLRCSPRSGDLSVYWYQQSLDQGLQFLIQYYNGEERAKGNILERFSAQQFPDLHSELNLSSLELGDSALYFCASSATGQGNQPQHFGDGTRLSIL.